Included here is one T cell receptor beta chain sequence, with context. The antigen is undetermined. The V end was cut by 3 bases, the J end by 3 bases, with 14 bases between. Germline CDR1 reads GTSNPN; CDR2 reads SVGIG (reference sequence). This CDR3 region has 14 residues. Described time point: week 47, end of study. All doses held 300 ug of mutant IDH1 20-mer peptide, with topical imiquimod. The sample belongs to a study of a mutant IDH1 vaccine in newly diagnosed glioma. For the study at large: Vaccines began 4-6 weeks after radiotherapy alone, or with temozolomide cycles. Of treated patients, around 62% were men and 37.5% women, averaging roughly 37 years. Overall study findings and caveats: Evidence of vaccine-induced immune responses was documented in over 85% of patients. Top-clonotype changes in peripheral T cells seemed unrelated to pseudoprogression.

Produced via immunoSEQ multiplex PCR; TCRdb's table is partial and in-frame only. The sample has roughly 22,000 clones, about 80% seen once. The receptor comes from a man aged 35 to 55 with glioma. Some clones in this sample may be carry-over from other donors' samples. This specimen was PBMCs, taken from a glioma patient whose treatment included an IDH1 peptide vaccine. V is TRBV30 and J is TRBJ1-1; no reliable D call. As DNA, the CDR3 is TGTGCCTGGAGAATGGGAGTAGGTGACACTGAAGCTTTCTTT. Protein product: CAWRMGVGDTEAFF.